Below are 20 T cell receptor beta chains sequenced from a single sample in a study of technical replicates of blood from several donors. Repertoires were generated with immunoSEQ multiplex PCR, while TCRdb's copy carries only in-frame clones and drops some. The data contain over 85,000 clones, approximately 96% of them singletons. Sequencing was done on a sample of T cells isolated from PBMCs. These receptors were taken from a human donor in good health.

This sequence joins TRBV7-8 and TRBJ1-4; TRBD1 is a possible D gene (6 bases). CDR1 is SGHVS, CDR2 FQNEAQ, per germline. Trimming took 2 bases from V and 8 from J, leaving 21 bases between them. The CDR3 is made up of 17 amino acids. The CDR3 is CASSLYLGDIPREKLFF. DNA of the CDR3: TGTGCCAGCAGCTTATATTTGGGGGACATTCCCCGGGAAAAACTGTTTTTT.

The chain links TRBV5-4 to TRBJ2-7, with 7 bases identical to TRBD1. V shed 4 bases and J 4 bases; nucleotides not matched to a gene: 14. Per germline, CDR1 SGHNT and CDR2 YYREEE (reference sequence). The CDR3 sequence is 16 residues long. As DNA, the CDR3 is TGTGCCAGCAGCCCGGTCGGGCTGACAGGGACGTACGAGCAGTACTTC. Translating it yields CASSPVGLTGTYEQYF.

This chain joins TRBV2 and TRBJ2-7; 8 bases are shared with TRBD2. The CDR3 loop spans 16 amino acids. The germline CDR1 and CDR2 sequences are SNHLY and FYNNEI. V trimming: 4 bases; J trimming: 0 bases; junction bases outside the gene matches: 8. Here the CDR3 DNA reads TGTGCCAGCAGTGGTCTAGCGGGCCCAAGCTCCTACGAGCAGTACTTC. It translates to CASSGLAGPSSYEQYF. Filled out from reference TRBV2 and TRBJ2-7, the complete variable domain reads EPEVTQTPSHQVTQMGQEVILRCVPISNHLYFYWYRQILGQKVEFLVSFYNNEISEKSEIFDDQFSVERPDGSNFTLKIRSTKLEDSAMYFCASSGLAGPSSYEQYFGPGTRLTVT.

The chain has TRBV29-1 and TRBJ1-1; maybe TRBD1 (5 bases). Trimming took off 7 bases at V and 5 bases at J, with 20 bases between the two ends. The germline CDR1 and CDR2 sequences are SQVTM and ANQGSEA. The length of the CDR3 is 14 residues. CDR3 region: CSALIGTGRTEAFF. The DNA of the CDR3 is TGCAGCGCCTTAATTGGAACAGGAAGGACTGAAGCTTTCTTT.

V gene TRBV13 combines with J gene TRBJ2-3; the match to TRBD1 covers 10 bases. J lost 1 base, V lost 4 bases, and 5 bases had no gene match. The CDR3 sequence is 16 residues long. Germline loops: CDR1 PRHDT, CDR2 FYEKMQ (reference sequence). CDR3: CASSSPGTGGTDTQYF. Here the CDR3 DNA reads TGTGCCAGCAGCTCCCCCGGGACAGGGGGCACAGATACGCAGTATTTT. Complete variable domain (other parts from reference TRBV13 and TRBJ2-3): AAGVIQSPRHLIKEKRETATLKCYPIPRHDTVYWYQQGPGQDPQFLISFYEKMQSDKGSIPDRFSAQQFSDYHSELNMSSLELGDSALYFCASSSPGTGGTDTQYFGPGTRLTVL.

The DNA for the CDR3 is TGTGCCATCAGTGAGCGAGGTTTGAACACCGGGGAGCTGTTTTTT. It translates to CAISERGLNTGELFF. J is TRBJ2-2 and V is TRBV10-3; D unclear. The CDR3 is 15 amino acids. Trimming pared 2 bases from V and 1 base from J, leaving 8 bases between. Per the germline V gene, CDR1 is ENHRY and CDR2 is SYGVKD.

The rearrangement uses TRBV4-1 and TRBJ1-1, with D unresolved. CDR1 and CDR2 from the germline V gene are MGHRA and YSYEKL. V was shortened by 2 bases and J by 0 bases, with 10 bases between the two germline ends. The CDR3 runs 15 residues. The CDR3 reads CASSQPLRVNTEAFF. CDR3 nucleotides: TGCGCCAGCAGCCAACCTTTGCGGGTGAACACTGAAGCTTTCTTT.

This chain uses TRBV4-3 with TRBJ2-1; 12 positions match TRBD2. The CDR3 consists of 15 residues. V gave up 3 bases and J gave up 8 bases; unmatched junction bases: 5. Germline V gene sequence: CDR1 LGHNA, CDR2 YSLEER. The CDR3, as DNA: TGCGCCAGCAGCCATTTACTAGCGGGAGGACATGAGCAGTTCTTC. Amino acid sequence: CASSHLLAGGHEQFF.

Remarks on this clone: At the DNA level, this CDR3 is encoded by other sequences in the same sample as well. V is TRBV19 and J is TRBJ2-7; 8 bases are shared with TRBD2. V lost 2 bases, J lost 3 bases, and 0 bases stayed unmatched. In germline, CDR1 is LNHDA, CDR2 SQIVND (reference sequence). The CDR3 length is 13 residues. DNA for the CDR3: TGTGCCAGTAGTATAACTAGCGGCTACGAGCAGTACTTC. Its translation: CASSITSGYEQYF.

This chain uses TRBV6-1 with TRBJ2-7, with TRBD2 as a possible D gene (6 bases). CDR3 size: 15 residues. From germline, CDR1 is MNHNS and CDR2 SASEGT. V was clipped by 0 bases and J by 3 bases, with 12 bases between them. This chain's CDR3 is CASSEATGGVYEQYF. In nucleotides, the CDR3 is TGTGCCAGCAGTGAAGCGACCGGGGGTGTCTACGAGCAGTACTTC.

This sequence joins TRBV6-1 and TRBJ1-2; D might be TRBD1 (5 bases). V was clipped by 7 bases and J by 8 bases, with 17 bases between them. Germline CDR1 and CDR2: MNHNS and SASEGT. The CDR3 spans 13 residues. The CDR3 region is CASTLPGRGGYTF. CDR3 bases: TGTGCCAGCACTCTTCCGGGCCGGGGGGGCTACACCTTC.

This clone came up once. This chain connects TRBV2 to TRBJ2-3; tentatively, D is TRBD2 (5 bases). The CDR3 totals 14 residues. V lost 4 bases and J lost 5, with 13 bases in between. The germline gives CDR1 SNHLY, CDR2 FYNNEI. The DNA for the CDR3 is TGTGCCAGCAGTGTAGCGAGTCAGGTAGATACGCAGTATTTT. Translation gives CASSVASQVDTQYF.

This clone was counted a single time. The chain employs TRBV6-5 and TRBJ2-2; D is ambiguous. Trimming removed 0 bases from V and 4 bases from J, with 9 bases in between. CDR1 is MNHEY and CDR2 is SVGAGI in the germline V gene. The CDR3 spans 15 residues. The CDR3 protein is CASSYSTFLTGELFF. In DNA, the CDR3 is TGTGCCAGCAGTTACTCGACTTTCCTCACCGGGGAGCTGTTTTTT.

The chain couples TRBV9 to TRBJ1-1; 7 bases are a match to TRBD1. The CDR3 runs to 16 residues. V trimming: 3 bases; J trimming: 4 bases; junction bases outside the gene matches: 12. Germline lookup yields CDR1 SGDLS and CDR2 YYNGEE. The CDR3 region is CASSAPDRVGSTEAFF. The CDR3 region has the DNA TGTGCCAGCAGCGCACCAGACAGGGTCGGAAGCACTGAAGCTTTCTTT.

The chain joins TRBV6-1 to TRBJ1-1; D unresolved. The CDR3 loop spans 11 amino acids. Trimming took 7 bases from V and 4 from J, leaving 7 bases between them. CDR1 and CDR2 (germline): MNHNS, SASEGT. The chain's CDR3 is CASTWATEAFF. CDR3 bases: TGTGCCAGCACTTGGGCCACTGAAGCTTTCTTT.

To note about this clone: One end of the junction is discordant with germline, which a read error may explain. The chain combines TRBV5-1 with TRBJ2-2; 11 bases are a match to TRBD2. The germline CDR1 and CDR2 sequences are SGHRS and YFSETQ. There are 20 residues in the CDR3. CDR3 protein: CASSLTLLAGVLSKTGELFF. In DNA, the CDR3 is TGCGCCAGCAGCTTAACCTTACTAGCGGGAGTATTGTCGAAGACCGGGGAGCTGTTTTTT. Drawing the rest from reference TRBV5-1 and TRBJ2-2, the complete variable domain is KAGVTQTPRYLIKTRGQQVTLSCSPISGHRSVSWYQQTPGQGLQFLFEYFSETQRNKGNFPGRFSGRQFSNSRSEMNVSTLELGDSALYLCASSLTLLAGVLSKTGELFFGEGSRLTVL.

The table lists this clone with a count of one. The CDR3 loop is CASSLLGSTNEKLFF. CDR3 in DNA: TGTGCCAGCAGCTTGCTCGGGTCCACTAATGAAAAACTGTTTTTT. The rearrangement uses TRBV5-6 and TRBJ1-4, with no clear D. Trimming took 1 base from V and 2 from J, leaving 9 bases between them. CDR3 length: 15 amino acids. Germline V gives CDR1 SGHDT, CDR2 YYEEEE.

The chain employs TRBV19 and TRBJ2-3, with TRBD1 matching 9 bases. Germline V gives CDR1 LNHDA, CDR2 SQIVND (reference sequence). After removal of 4 bases from V and 1 base from J, the junction contained 6 bases not matched to a gene. The CDR3 runs to 16 residues. CDR3 sequence reads: CASSKAGQGGTDTQYF. The CDR3 DNA reads as TGTGCCAGTAGTAAGGCGGGACAGGGAGGCACAGATACGCAGTATTTT.

J is TRBJ1-2 and V is TRBV10-3; TRBD1 aligns across 8 bases. Losses at the gene ends were 6 bases for V and 5 bases for J; bases not matched to a gene: 8. The CDR3 totals 14 residues. The germline V gene has CDR1 ENHRY and CDR2 SYGVKD. The CDR3 loop is CAISDQGQGYGYTF. CDR3 in DNA: TGTGCCATCAGCGATCAAGGACAGGGATATGGCTACACCTTC.

V usage is TRBV19 and J usage is TRBJ2-1; TRBD2 is a possible D gene (7 bases). Germline CDR1 LNHDA, CDR2 SQIVND (reference sequence). The CDR3 is 16 amino acids. Trimming shortened V by 7 bases and J by 9 bases, and 25 bases separated the two germline ends. The CDR3 here is CASNAGVSPGLIEQFF. The CDR3 DNA reads TGTGCCAGTAACGCAGGGGTTTCGCCGGGACTAATTGAGCAGTTCTTC.